Here is one T cell receptor (beta chain) with its context. Antigen specificity is unknown. The ends were cut back, 0 bases at V and 4 bases at J, with 14 bases in the middle. The CDR3 is 16 amino acids. CDR1 is LGHNA, CDR2 YNFKEQ, per germline. Isolated RNA was reverse transcribed into cDNA used as the sequencing template. Sequencing used immunoSEQ multiplex PCR; TCRdb keeps in-frame clones, though not all of them. The repertoire includes about 160,000 clones, around 50% of them detected once, and less than 8% sits in the top ten. The data derive from a study of CD8+ T cells in alopecia areata. Those with alopecia areata gave lesional scalp punch biopsies and peripheral blood. Overall study results and limits: For lesional scalp, especially alopecia totalis/universalis, clonality was higher than in normal scalp. Patients shared TCRs less clearly than mice did, possibly owing to HLA.

This TCR came from a human donor with alopecia areata. Sequences were obtained from CD4+ T cells sorted from blood. This sequence joins TRBV4-2 and TRBJ2-3; possibly TRBD1 or TRBD2 for D (5 bases each). CDR3 region: CASSQDGGWGADTQYF. The CDR3 coding sequence is TGTGCCAGCAGCCAAGATGGAGGTTGGGGCGCAGATACGCAGTATTTT.